Sequencing of this T cell receptor beta chain was carried out in a study of post-analysis software for immune sequencing data. At the level of the study: Relapsing-remitting, secondary progressive and progressive-relapsing forms made up the multiple sclerosis disease courses. Points from the study as a whole: Roughly five TRBV segments appeared more often in patients than in controls, and TRBV5-6, TRBV5-1 and TRBV20-1 were among these. Significantly lower normalized Chao1 diversity was found in patients with multiple sclerosis relative to controls.

The V end lost 3 bases, the J end lost 5 bases, and 10 bases lay between the germline ends. CDR1 is MDHEN and CDR2 is SYDVKM in the germline V gene. CDR3 length: 13 amino acids. With regard to this clonotype: The antigen is unknown.

The TCR beta cDNA libraries carried unique molecular identifiers. When roughly 0.9 to 10 million T cells were used, they gave a few hundred thousand cDNA molecules. TCRdb re-called the PCR reads through MiXCR, storing one row per CDR3 protein. Of fewer than 600,000 distinct CDR3 sequences listed, approximately 45% are singletons. V is TRBV28 and J is TRBJ2-5; D not certain. The TCR sequence derives from a girl aged 5-17 years with multiple sclerosis. The source material was blood. CDR3 sequence reads: CASSFQGVETQYF. CDR3 bases: TGTGCCAGCAGTTTCCAAGGTGTGGAGACCCAGTACTTC.